A selection of T cell receptor beta chains follows, all from one sample in a study of PD-1 blockade in classical Hodgkin lymphoma. Measured with immunoSEQ multiplex PCR; TCRdb has only the in-frame clones, and not every one. The table records tens of thousands of clones, approximately 90% of them present only once. The sample was peripheral blood mononuclear cells (PBMCs), taken before the fourth cycle of nivolumab. The source is a human donor with classical Hodgkin lymphoma. CDR3s include the opening cysteine and the closing phenylalanine or tryptophan. Each record gives: J gene, clone size, V gene, D gene, CDR3 protein, CDR3 DNA. D genes are given only for firm matches. Clone size appears in some rows only: once, few, many, or a class for an expanded clone.

>TRBJ2-6|-|TRBV7-6|-
CASSLEHGSTQAGANVLTF
TGTGCCAGCAGCTTAGAGCATGGGAGTACACAAGCTGGGGCCAACGTCCTGACTTTC
>TRBJ2-7|-|TRBV5-1|TRBD1
CASSSNSVSGGEQYF
TGCGCCAGCAGCTCCAACTCTGTATCAGGGGGCGAGCAGTACTTC
>TRBJ1-5|once|TRBV28|-
CASTRSAGSNQPQHF
TGTGCCAGCACCAGGTCGGCAGGTAGCAATCAGCCCCAGCATTTT
>TRBJ2-1|-|TRBV5-1|-
CASSERGSEQFF
TGCGCCAGCAGCGAACGGGGGAGTGAGCAGTTCTTC
>TRBJ1-4|once|TRBV5-4|TRBD1
CASSYEGQNEKLFF
TGTGCCAGCAGCTATGAGGGACAGAATGAAAAACTGTTTTTT
>TRBJ1-3|few|TRBV11-2|-
CASSLRWEAGNTIYF
TGTGCCAGCAGCTTAAGATGGGAAGCTGGAAACACCATATATTTT
>TRBJ1-2|-|TRBV4-1|-
CASKRQGIATVMATPSTF
-
>TRBJ2-1|once|TRBV5-1|-
CASREFTYNEQFF
TGCGCCAGCAGAGAGTTCACCTACAATGAGCAGTTCTTC
>TRBJ1-1|-|TRBV5-1|-
CASSLGSTEAFF
TGCGCCAGCAGCTTAGGTAGCACTGAAGCTTTCTTT
>TRBJ2-5|-|TRBV5-1|-
CASSFRGEPPETQYF
TGCGCCAGCAGCTTTCGGGGCGAGCCACCAGAGACCCAGTACTTC
>TRBJ1-1|-|TRBV5-1|-
CASSLREGVMNTEAFF
TGCGCCAGCAGCTTGAGGGAGGGGGTCATGAACACTGAAGCTTTCTTT
>TRBJ2-1|-|TRBV30|-
CAWIRYNEQFF
TGTGCCTGGATTCGGTACAATGAGCAGTTCTTC
>TRBJ1-6|-|TRBV14|TRBD1
CASSQDKGAGYNSPLHF
TGTGCCAGCAGCCAAGACAAGGGGGCCGGCTATAATTCACCCCTCCACTTT
>TRBJ1-2|once|TRBV5-1|-
CASSLEGGYGYTF
TGCGCCAGCAGCTTGGAGGGAGGGTATGGCTACACCTTC
>TRBJ2-7|-|TRBV27|TRBD1
CASSLFPPRDRGSYEQYF
TGTGCCAGCAGTTTATTCCCTCCCCGGGACAGGGGGTCCTACGAGCAGTACTTC
>TRBJ2-2|-|TRBV28|TRBD2
CASRIPLRGGSYTGELFF
TGTGCCAGCAGGATCCCCTTACGCGGGGGGTCTTACACCGGGGAGCTGTTTTTT
>TRBJ2-5|-|TRBV25-1|-
CASSENRLGLETQYF
TGTGCCAGCAGTGAAAACAGATTGGGACTGGAGACCCAGTACTTC
>TRBJ1-6|-|TRBV11-2|-
CASSWRTRRDNSPLHF
TGTGCCAGCAGCTGGCGAACCCGACGGGACAATTCACCCCTCCACTTT
>TRBJ1-3|-|TRBV7-2|-
CASSLRSPTSGNTIYF
TGTGCCAGCAGCTTAAGGTCTCCCACCTCTGGAAACACCATATATTTT
>TRBJ2-2|-|TRBV11-3|TRBD1
CASSPREGTGTGGLELFF
TGTGCCAGCAGCCCCCGGGAGGGCACTGGGACAGGGGGCTTGGAGCTGTTTTTT
>TRBJ1-5|-|TRBV5-1|-
CASSLFGGLNQPQHF
TGCGCCAGCAGCTTGTTCGGGGGGCTGAATCAGCCCCAGCATTTT
>TRBJ2-7|-|TRBV2|-
CVSGASGALGYEQYF
TGTGTCTCAGGGGCCAGCGGGGCTTTGGGCTACGAGCAGTACTTC
>TRBJ1-2|once|TRBV27|-
CASSPHRDLPGYGYTF
TGTGCCAGCAGCCCGCACCGGGACCTACCGGGCTATGGCTACACCTTC
>TRBJ2-3|-|TRBV6-1|-
CASSEGWTESRSDTQYF
TGTGCCAGCAGTGAAGGTTGGACGGAGAGTAGGTCAGATACGCAGTATTTT
>TRBJ1-2|-|TRBV12-5|-
CASGLALGYGYTF
TGTGCTAGTGGTTTGGCCCTGGGGTATGGCTACACCTTC
>TRBJ1-5|-|TRBV5-1|-
CASSLEGGSNQPQHF
TGCGCCAGCAGCTTGGAGGGGGGGAGCAATCAGCCCCAGCATTTT
>TRBJ2-2|-|TRBV5-1|TRBD2
CASSERGGRTGELFF
TGCGCCAGCAGCGAGCGGGGGGGCCGCACCGGGGAGCTGTTTTTT
>TRBJ2-3|-|TRBV5-1|-
CASSLSTDTQYF
TGCGCCAGCAGCTTAAGCACAGATACGCAGTATTTT
>TRBJ2-2|-|TRBV5-1|-
CASSLASRGVGELFF
TGCGCCAGCAGCTTGGCCAGCCGAGGGGTCGGGGAGCTGTTTTTT
>TRBJ1-5|-|TRBV6-6|-
CASVGEMRLNQPQHF
TGTGCCAGCGTGGGGGAGATGAGGCTCAATCAGCCCCAGCATTTT
>TRBJ1-2|-|TRBV25-1|-
CASSKGRNYGYTF
TGTGCCAGCAGTAAGGGGAGGAACTATGGCTACACCTTC
>TRBJ2-5|once|TRBV5-1|-
CASSLDGGSQETQYF
TGCGCCAGCAGCTTGGACGGGGGATCGCAAGAGACCCAGTACTTC
>TRBJ2-7|-|TRBV6-5|-
CASSRAEGRSYEQYF
TGTGCCAGCAGCCGCGCCGAGGGACGGTCCTACGAGCAGTACTTC
>TRBJ2-7|-|TRBV27|-
CASALRGVDFYEQYF
TGTGCCAGCGCCCTCCGAGGGGTGGATTTCTACGAGCAGTACTTC
>TRBJ1-4|-|TRBV6-5|-
CASRVGGTNEKLFF
TGTGCCAGCAGGGTAGGGGGAACTAATGAAAAACTGTTTTTT
>TRBJ2-4|-|TRBV10-1|-
CASKGNIQYF
TGCGCCAGCAAGGGAAACATTCAGTACTTC
>TRBJ2-7|-|TRBV5-1|TRBD2
CASSLVLAGTYEQYF
TGCGCCAGCAGCTTGGTACTAGCGGGGACCTACGAGCAGTACTTC
>TRBJ1-3|-|TRBV5-1|TRBD1
CASSYDRAGNTIYF
TGCGCCAGCAGCTACGACAGGGCTGGAAACACCATATATTTT
>TRBJ2-1|-|TRBV27|-
CASSFSADNEQFF
TGTGCCAGCAGTTTTAGCGCGGACAATGAGCAGTTCTTC
>TRBJ1-4|-|TRBV6-1|TRBD1
CASSESLGQGMSEKLFF
TGTGCCAGCAGTGAGAGCTTGGGACAGGGGATGTCCGAAAAACTGTTTTTT
>TRBJ2-7|-|TRBV7-9|TRBD1
CASSRTGDSSYEQYF
TGTGCCAGCAGCCGAACAGGGGACAGCTCCTACGAGCAGTACTTC
>TRBJ2-2|-|TRBV6-5|-
CASGGSGELFF
TGTGCCAGCGGAGGATCCGGGGAGCTGTTTTTT
>TRBJ2-5|-|TRBV10-3|-
CAISETTGWMETQYF
TGTGCCATCAGTGAGACGACGGGTTGGATGGAGACCCAGTACTTC
>TRBJ2-7|-|TRBV19|-
CASSIRAITYEQYF
TGTGCCAGTAGTATCAGGGCGATCACCTACGAGCAGTACTTC
>TRBJ1-2|-|TRBV18|-
CASSRVEGAGSLLQYGYTF
TGTGCCAGCTCACGAGTAGAAGGGGCTGGGTCCCTGCTCCAATATGGCTACACCTTC
>TRBJ1-6|-|TRBV28|-
CASSSLGQGGTSPLHF
TGTGCCAGCAGTAGCCTGGGACAAGGGGGTACTTCACCCCTCCACTTT
>TRBJ2-3|-|TRBV7-2|-
CASSLWQGVGDTQYF
TGTGCCAGCAGCTTATGGCAGGGTGTTGGAGATACGCAGTATTTT
>TRBJ2-7|-|TRBV5-1|-
CASSLGGNAYEQYF
TGCGCCAGCAGCTTGGGGGGAAATGCCTACGAGCAGTACTTC
>TRBJ2-3|-|TRBV19|-
CASSITATTDTQYF
TGTGCCAGTAGTATCACCGCCACTACAGATACGCAGTATTTT
>TRBJ2-5|-|TRBV27|-
CASSFRRGDQETQYF
TGTGCCAGCAGTTTCAGGCGCGGGGATCAAGAGACCCAGTACTTC
>TRBJ2-3|-|TRBV5-1|TRBD1
CASSLDRGRRYF
TGCGCCAGCAGCTTGGACAGGGGGCGAAGGTATTTT
>TRBJ1-2|-|TRBV5-1|-
CASSLEGIGYGYTF
TGCGCCAGCAGCTTGGAAGGGATCGGCTATGGCTACACCTTC
>TRBJ2-5|-|TRBV5-6|TRBD2
CASSPRLATRQETQYF
TGTGCCAGCAGCCCCCGACTAGCGACCCGCCAAGAGACCCAGTACTTC